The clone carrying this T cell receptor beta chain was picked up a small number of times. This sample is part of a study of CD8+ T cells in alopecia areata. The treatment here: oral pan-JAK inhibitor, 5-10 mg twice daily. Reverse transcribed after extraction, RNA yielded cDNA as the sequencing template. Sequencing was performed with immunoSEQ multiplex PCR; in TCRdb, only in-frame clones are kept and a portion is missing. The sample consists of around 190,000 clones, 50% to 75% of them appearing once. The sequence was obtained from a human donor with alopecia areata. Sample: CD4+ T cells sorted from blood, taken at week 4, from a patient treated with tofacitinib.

CDR3 loop: CASSPGPYGYTF. DNA of the CDR3: TGTGCCAGCTCACCAGGGCCCTATGGCTACACCTTC. This chain connects TRBV18 to TRBJ1-2, with D unresolved. Trimming stripped 2 bases from V and 4 bases from J, with 5 bases between. The germline V gene has CDR1 KGHSH and CDR2 LQKENI. The CDR3 length is 12 residues.